The sequence of this TCR beta chain was determined in a study of cytomegalovirus exposure and HLA in healthy donors. In the study overall: Earlier results showed 90 million to 130 million unique TCR beta sequences derived from some 190 million T cells.

The germline gives CDR1 LNHDA, CDR2 SQIVND (reference sequence). This CDR3 comprises 14 residues. V lost 7 bases and J lost 1, with 13 bases in between. With respect to this clone: Its target is unknown.

Primers: 60 Vbeta forward and 13 Jbeta reverse. This table comes from immunoSEQ multiplex PCR, and its TCRdb copy is limited to in-frame clones, with some not included. The sample consists of 160,000 or so clones, around 88% of them appearing once. General study findings and limits: Most TCRs appeared rarely, but some public TCRs recurred in many donors. According to a later analysis, donors in an Asian-associated ancestry cluster reportedly had fewer N-insertions than the approximately 670-donor mean. TCR beta V- and J-gene trimming was later associated with a missense DCLRE1C variant.

This clonotype was obtained from a woman between 18 and 29 years old in good health and CMV-seronegative. Sequencing was performed on PBMCs. The rearrangement links TRBV19 to TRBJ2-5, with D possibly being TRBD2 (6 bases). For the CDR3, the DNA is TGTGCCAGTAAATCCAGCGGGTTCCAAGAGACCCAGTACTTC. Translated: CASKSSGFQETQYF.